This entry lists 31 T cell receptor beta chains sequenced from one sample in a study of chemoradiotherapy in HPV16-positive cancers. Sequencing used immunoSEQ multiplex PCR; TCRdb keeps in-frame clones, though not all of them. The sample has tens of thousands of clones; about four fifths are singletons. The source material was blood, sampled from a patient who underwent chemoradiotherapy. Receptors were obtained from a human donor with HPV-associated anogenital cancer.

This clone was detected only a few times. The V call is TRBV27, the J call TRBJ1-6; D is undetermined. The germline CDR1 and CDR2 sequences are MNHEY and SMNVEV (reference sequence). The CDR3 runs 13 residues. V was cut by 2 bases and J by 7 bases, with 6 bases left in between. CDR3 in DNA: TGTGCCAGCAGTTTAGGGGTGAATTCACCCCTCCACTTT. Encoded protein: CASSLGVNSPLHF.

This sequence joins TRBV5-1 and TRBJ2-7; D unclear. Trimming stripped 0 bases from V and 2 bases from J, with 12 bases between. Germline V gene sequence: CDR1 SGHRS, CDR2 YFSETQ. The CDR3 loop spans 15 amino acids. CDR3 amino acids: CASSLASAGTYEQYF. As DNA, the CDR3 is TGCGCCAGCAGCTTGGCCTCGGCAGGAACCTACGAGCAGTACTTC.

The chain couples TRBV7-8 to TRBJ1-1; the D gene is possibly TRBD1 (6 bases). Between the trimmed V and J ends, which lost 7 bases and 5 bases, there was a span of 20 bases. The CDR3 extends over 15 amino acids. The germline V gene encodes CDR1 SGHVS and CDR2 FQNEAQ. CDR3 in DNA: TGTGCCAGCACCCCTGGATGGGGGGCCGTTACTGAAGCTTTCTTT. It codes for CASTPGWGAVTEAFF.

The chain employs TRBV6-6 and TRBJ2-5; D may be TRBD1 or TRBD2 (6 bases each). The CDR3 has 13 residues. Trimming pared 9 bases from V and 2 bases from J, leaving 13 bases between. Per germline, CDR1 MNHNY and CDR2 SVGAGI (reference sequence). The CDR3 DNA is TGTGCCAGTTCGGGGGCAGAGCAAGAGACCCAGTACTTC. Encoded protein: CASSGAEQETQYF.

CDR3 protein: CAWSQLEAFF. The CDR3 DNA sequence: TGTGCCTGGAGTCAGCTTGAAGCTTTCTTT. The V call is TRBV30, the J call TRBJ1-1; D remains unclear. This CDR3 contains 10 residues. V was pared by 2 bases and J by 7 bases, with 5 bases between. Germline V CDR1 and CDR2: GTSNPN, SVGIG (reference sequence).

In its sample, this clone was seen a few times. The rearrangement links TRBV2 to TRBJ1-1; TRBD1 is a possible D gene (6 bases). Deletions cut 8 bases from V and 11 bases from J, with 12 bases between. The CDR3 is 10 residues long. The germline V gene encodes CDR1 SNHLY and CDR2 FYNNEI. In DNA, the CDR3 is TGTGCCAGCGGGCATACAGGGGCTTTCTTT. Translating it yields CASGHTGAFF.

V is TRBV5-1 and J is TRBJ2-1; 8 nucleotides agree with TRBD2. The V gene's germline CDR1 is SGHRS and CDR2 YFSETQ. J gave up 7 bases and V 0 bases, and 3 bases lay outside the gene matches. CDR3 size: 14 residues. The CDR3 DNA reads as TGCGCCAGCAGCTTGGCGGGGGGGTTGAATGAGCAGTTCTTC. As protein: CASSLAGGLNEQFF.

This clone has a handful of counts. The rearrangement joins TRBV2 to TRBJ1-3; possibly TRBD1 for D (6 bases). With 8 bases removed from V and 2 bases from J, the gap between germline ends came to 10 bases. The CDR3 spans 13 residues. CDR1 and CDR2 (germline): SNHLY, FYNNEI. This chain's CDR3 is CASSDRPGNTIYF. The CDR3 DNA reads as TGTGCCAGCTCTGACAGGCCTGGAAACACCATATATTTT. Looking up the rest from reference TRBV2 and TRBJ1-3 gives the full variable domain: EPEVTQTPSHQVTQMGQEVILRCVPISNHLYFYWYRQILGQKVEFLVSFYNNEISEKSEIFDDQFSVERPDGSNFTLKIRSTKLEDSAMYFCASSDRPGNTIYFGEGSWLTVV.

This rearrangement joins TRBV2 to TRBJ2-5; TRBD1 aligns across 7 bases. The junction had 6 bases not matched to a gene; V was cut back by 3 bases and J by 5 bases. Germline loops: CDR1 SNHLY, CDR2 FYNNEI. There are 14 residues in the CDR3. DNA of the CDR3: TGTGCCAGCAGTGAGACGACAGGGTGGGAGACCCAGTACTTC. It specifies CASSETTGWETQYF.

The V and J genes are TRBV12-5 and TRBJ2-7; no firm D call. CDR1 LGHNT and CDR2 FRNRAP come from the germline V gene. Trimming pared 0 bases from V and 3 bases from J, leaving 6 bases between. CDR3 size: 13 residues. The CDR3 DNA is TGTGCTAGTGGTTTGGTCGTGGGCTACGAGCAGTACTTC. Its protein product is CASGLVVGYEQYF.

The J gene is TRBJ2-5, the V gene TRBV7-6; TRBD2 agrees at 12 bases. Germline V lookup: CDR1 SGHVS, CDR2 FNYEAQ. V was clipped by 4 bases and J by 5 bases; unmatched bases: 11. The CDR3 is made up of 17 amino acids. The DNA for the CDR3 is TGTGCCAGCAGCTCTAGGACTAGCGGGGCCTTGGGGGAGACCCAGTACTTC. Translation gives CASSSRTSGALGETQYF.

This clone has a handful of counts. This sequence joins TRBV9 and TRBJ1-6; 7 bases are shared with TRBD1. Germline lookup yields CDR1 SGDLS and CDR2 YYNGEE. The CDR3 runs 15 residues. J lost 10 bases, V lost 3 bases, and 10 bases had no gene match. The CDR3 sequence is CASSEEPTGRSPLHF. The DNA of the CDR3 is TGTGCCAGCAGCGAGGAGCCGACAGGGAGGTCACCCCTCCACTTT.

The chain uses TRBV7-2 and TRBJ2-5; maybe TRBD2 (5 bases). Germline CDR1 is SGHTA and CDR2 is FQGNSA. The CDR3 is 15 residues long. Trimming took 6 bases from V and 0 from J, leaving 14 bases between them. Here the CDR3 reads CASSPAGIYQETQYF. The CDR3 DNA is TGTGCCAGCAGTCCGGCGGGCATATACCAAGAGACCCAGTACTTC.

As for this clone: The sample contains more than one DNA sequence encoding this CDR3. The chain uses TRBV30 and TRBJ2-2, with 8 bases aligning to TRBD1. Germline V gene data show CDR1 as GTSNPN and CDR2 as SVGIG (reference sequence). V lost 4 bases, J lost 5 bases, and 12 bases stayed unmatched. The CDR3 covers 16 residues. The CDR3 is CAWTYTRTGITGELFF. The DNA of the CDR3 is TGTGCCTGGACGTATACCCGGACAGGGATTACCGGGGAGCTGTTTTTT.

This chain's CDR3 is CASSASGGNYEQYF. The CDR3 DNA sequence: TGTGCCAGCAGCGCCAGCGGTGGGAACTACGAGCAGTACTTC. The chain joins TRBV9 to TRBJ2-7, with D possibly being TRBD2 (5 bases). The CDR3 is 14 residues long. Germline assignment: CDR1 SGDLS and CDR2 YYNGEE. V lost 3 bases and J lost 3, with 13 bases in between.

The count of this clone is one. This chain uses TRBV6-1 with TRBJ1-6; 9 positions agree with TRBD1. Unmatched junction bases numbered 9, after V lost 5 bases and J lost 13 bases. The CDR3 loop spans 14 amino acids. Germline loops: CDR1 MNHNS, CDR2 SASEGT. CDR3 in amino acids: CASSTGQGPGPLHF. The CDR3 nucleotides are TGTGCCAGCAGTACGGGACAGGGTCCGGGGCCCCTCCACTTT.

V and J are TRBV6-4 and TRBJ1-2, with D perhaps TRBD1 (5 bases). Germline V lookup: CDR1 MRHNA, CDR2 SNTAGT. V shed 3 bases and J shed 2 bases, with 13 bases lying between them. The CDR3 runs 15 residues. The CDR3 bases are TGTGCCAGCAGTGAAGCCCTCAGGGTAAACTATGGCTACACCTTC. Amino acid sequence: CASSEALRVNYGYTF.

This sequence joins TRBV2 and TRBJ2-4; D unresolved. This CDR3 spans 15 amino acids. The V gene lost 4 bases and the J gene lost 5 bases, with 15 bases spanning the gap. Per germline, CDR1 SNHLY and CDR2 FYNNEI. The chain's CDR3 is CASSVRGDIQNIQYF. CDR3 nucleotides: TGTGCCAGCAGTGTCCGTGGGGATATCCAAAACATTCAGTACTTC. The variable domain in full, completed from reference TRBV2 and TRBJ2-4, reads EPEVTQTPSHQVTQMGQEVILRCVPISNHLYFYWYRQILGQKVEFLVSFYNNEISEKSEIFDDQFSVERPDGSNFTLKIRSTKLEDSAMYFCASSVRGDIQNIQYFGAGTRLSVL.

The V call is TRBV19, the J call TRBJ1-4; 8 bases are shared with TRBD1. From germline, CDR1 is LNHDA and CDR2 SQIVND (reference sequence). The CDR3 consists of 15 residues. V was clipped by 7 bases and J by 3 bases; unmatched bases: 7. The CDR3 here is CASTGQANANEKLFF. The CDR3 DNA is TGTGCCAGTACGGGACAGGCGAATGCTAATGAAAAACTGTTTTTT.

V usage is TRBV30 and J usage is TRBJ2-1; the D gene is possibly TRBD1 (5 bases). Germline lookup yields CDR1 GTSNPN and CDR2 SVGIG (reference sequence). Trimming removed 3 bases at V and 0 bases at J, with 12 bases between. The CDR3 loop spans 15 amino acids. CDR3 bases: TGTGCCTGGAGGGCGGACACGAGCTCCTACAATGAGCAGTTCTTC. Its translation: CAWRADTSSYNEQFF.

This clone was counted only a few times. The chain has TRBV7-2 and TRBJ1-1; D might be TRBD1 (5 bases). The CDR3 spans 13 residues. The germline CDR1 and CDR2 sequences are SGHTA and FQGNSA. V was trimmed by 0 bases and J by 10 bases, leaving 12 bases between them. The CDR3 nucleotides are TGTGCCAGCAGCTTAGCGTTGGGCCAGGGAGCTTTCTTT. This gives the protein CASSLALGQGAFF.

The chain couples TRBV27 to TRBJ1-6, with 8 bases lining up with TRBD1. V lost 7 bases to trimming and J lost 7 bases; unmatched junction nucleotides: 6. This CDR3 has 14 residues. Per the germline V gene, CDR1 is MNHEY and CDR2 is SMNVEV (reference sequence). The CDR3 DNA sequence: TGTGCCAGCAAATTGGACAGGGAGAATTCACCCCTCCACTTT. It is translated as CASKLDRENSPLHF.

The chain uses TRBV6-5 and TRBJ1-6; D is undetermined. The CDR3 runs 14 residues. CDR1 and CDR2 from the germline V gene are MNHEY and SVGAGI. Trimming shortened V by 6 bases and J by 5 bases, and 11 bases separated the two germline ends. This CDR3 is CASRLAGNNSPLHF. CDR3 bases: TGTGCCAGCAGACTAGCTGGAAATAATTCACCCCTCCACTTT.

The chain is built from TRBV11-2 and TRBJ2-1, with D tentatively TRBD1 or TRBD2 (5 bases each). CDR3 length: 16 amino acids. Germline V gene data show CDR1 as SGHAT and CDR2 as FQNNGV. V was trimmed by 5 bases and J by 8 bases, leaving 22 bases between them. This CDR3 is CASSRGRGPLSDEQFF. The CDR3 bases are TGTGCCAGCAGCCGTGGTCGGGGACCTCTTAGTGATGAGCAGTTCTTC.

The chain couples TRBV27 to TRBJ2-6, with D tentatively TRBD2 (6 bases). Germline CDR1 is MNHEY and CDR2 is SMNVEV (reference sequence). The CDR3 contains 17 residues. V lost 4 bases and J 0 bases, leaving 13 bases between the germline ends. CDR3 protein: CASSSQGGVSGANVLTF. In nucleotides, the CDR3 is TGTGCCAGCAGTTCTCAAGGAGGGGTCTCTGGGGCCAACGTCCTGACTTTC.

This clone appeared a single time. The genes are TRBV7-3 and TRBJ2-3; no definite D call. This CDR3 has 13 amino acids. Trimming took 2 bases from V and 3 from J, leaving 6 bases between them. Germline CDR1 is SGHTA and CDR2 is FQGTGA. The CDR3 is CASSLLPTDTQYF. CDR3 in DNA: TGTGCCAGCAGCTTATTGCCTACAGATACGCAGTATTTT.

This chain joins TRBV18 and TRBJ1-4; unclear D gene. CDR1 KGHSH and CDR2 LQKENI come from the germline V gene. Trimming took 2 bases from V and 0 from J, leaving 7 bases between them. CDR3 length: 15 residues. The CDR3, as DNA: TGTGCCAGCTCACCATTATATGCAACTAATGAAAAACTGTTTTTT. Translating gives CASSPLYATNEKLFF. Full variable domain (missing parts from reference TRBV18 and TRBJ1-4): NAGVMQNPRHLVRRRGQEARLRCSPMKGHSHVYWYRQLPEEGLKFMVYLQKENIIDESGMPKERFSAEFPKEGPSILRIQQVVRGDSAAYFCASSPLYATNEKLFFGSGTQLSVL.

The genes are TRBV4-1 and TRBJ2-1, with D possibly TRBD2 on 5 matching bases. CDR1 and CDR2 (germline): MGHRA, YSYEKL. With 1 base removed from V and 8 bases from J, the gap between germline ends came to 12 bases. This CDR3 contains 14 residues. The CDR3 reads CASSQVGNSDEQFF. The CDR3 DNA follows: TGCGCCAGCAGCCAAGTTGGGAATAGCGATGAGCAGTTCTTC.

This clone came up once. V is TRBV9 and J is TRBJ1-2, with 7 bases aligning to TRBD1. Trimming took 0 bases from V and 5 from J; bases not matched to a gene: 4. Germline lookup yields CDR1 SGDLS and CDR2 YYNGEE. This CDR3 has 14 amino acids. The CDR3 here is CASSVGGGQYGYTF. CDR3 bases: TGTGCCAGCAGCGTAGGAGGGGGACAGTATGGCTACACCTTC. The variable domain in full, with the rest retrieved from reference TRBV9 and TRBJ1-2, is DSGVTQTPKHLITATGQRVTLRCSPRSGDLSVYWYQQSLDQGLQFLIQYYNGEERAKGNILERFSAQQFPDLHSELNLSSLELGDSALYFCASSVGGGQYGYTFGSGTRLTVV.

This sequence joins TRBV29-1 and TRBJ1-1; D is possibly TRBD1 (5 bases). CDR1 and CDR2 from the germline V gene are SQVTM and ANQGSEA. This CDR3 comprises 12 residues. V gave up 4 bases and J gave up 9 bases, with 15 bases separating them. Here the CDR3 DNA reads TGCAGCGTTGCACAACCAGACAGTCAAGCTTTCTTT. Residues: CSVAQPDSQAFF.

The chain is built from TRBV6-1 and TRBJ1-5; D is undetermined. Looked up from germline, CDR1 is MNHNS and CDR2 is SASEGT. Trimming removed 0 bases at V and 5 bases at J, with 11 bases between. The CDR3 has 15 residues. The CDR3 protein is CASSEAQGFYQPQHF. The CDR3 nucleotides are TGTGCCAGCAGTGAAGCGCAAGGGTTTTATCAGCCCCAGCATTTT.